A few counts support the clone carrying this TCR beta chain. This sample was taken from a study of blood T cell repertoires in COVID-19. Clones were read by immunoSEQ multiplex PCR, and TCRdb kept only the in-frame ones, dropping some. The data contain 200,000 to 250,000 clones, approximately 86% of them singletons. This CDR3 has 15 amino acids. V was shortened by 0 bases and J by 1 base, with 7 bases between the two germline ends. Germline V gives CDR1 MNHEY, CDR2 SVGAGI. Sequenced input: peripheral blood. The clonotype was recovered from a man aged 55 to 69 with acute or convalescent COVID-19. The chain carries TRBV6-5 and TRBJ1-3, with D tentatively TRBD1 (5 bases). CDR3 region: CASSYSGASGNTIYF. In DNA form, the CDR3 reads TGTGCCAGCAGTTACTCAGGGGCATCTGGAAACACCATATATTTT.